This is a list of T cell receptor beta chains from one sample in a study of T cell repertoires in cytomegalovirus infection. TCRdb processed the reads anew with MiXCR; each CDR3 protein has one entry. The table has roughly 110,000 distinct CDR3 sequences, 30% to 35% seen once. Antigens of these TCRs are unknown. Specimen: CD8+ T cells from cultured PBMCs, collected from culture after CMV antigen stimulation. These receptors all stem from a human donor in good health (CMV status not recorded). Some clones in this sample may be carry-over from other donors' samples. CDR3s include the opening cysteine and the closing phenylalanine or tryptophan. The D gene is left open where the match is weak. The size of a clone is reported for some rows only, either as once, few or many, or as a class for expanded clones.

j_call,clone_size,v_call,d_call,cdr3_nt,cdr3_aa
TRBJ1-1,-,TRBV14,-,TGTGCCAGCAGCCAAGGGACAGCTGAAGCTTTCTTT,CASSQGTAEAFF
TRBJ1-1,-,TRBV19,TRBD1,TGTGCCAGTAGTTTAACAGGGGAGGGGACTGAAGCTTTCTTT,CASSLTGEGTEAFF
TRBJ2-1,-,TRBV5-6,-,TGTGCCAGCAGCTTCCAGGGACCAAACCTCAATGAGCAGTTCTTC,CASSFQGPNLNEQFF
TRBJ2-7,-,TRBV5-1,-,TGCGCCAGCAGCTTGGACCCCTCCTACGAGCAGTACTTC,CASSLDPSYEQYF
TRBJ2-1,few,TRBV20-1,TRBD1,TGCAGTGCTAGAGACCGGGACAGGGTAATCAATGAGCAGTTCTTC,CSARDRDRVINEQFF
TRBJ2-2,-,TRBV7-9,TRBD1,TGTGCCAGCAGCTTCCTCCGAGACAGGGTCAGCACCGGGGAGCTGTTTTTT,CASSFLRDRVSTGELFF
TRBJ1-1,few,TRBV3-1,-,TGTGCCAGCAGCCTTGGACAGATTGAAGCTTTCTTT,CASSLGQIEAFF
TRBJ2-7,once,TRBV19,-,TGTGCCAGTAGTCCCGGGGGCCCTGACTACGAGCAGTACTTC,CASSPGGPDYEQYF
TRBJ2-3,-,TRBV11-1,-,TGTGCCAGCAGCTTACGCGCGGACACGGGGACACTGGATACGCAGTATTTT,CASSLRADTGTLDTQYF
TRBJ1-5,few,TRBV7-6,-,TGTGCCAGCAGCTTAGCGCTGGGGCCCCAGCATTTT,CASSLALGPQHF
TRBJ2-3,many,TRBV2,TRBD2,TGTGCCAGCAGTGAATGGCCAGCGGGGGGGCGAGGGGATACGCAGTATTTT,CASSEWPAGGRGDTQYF
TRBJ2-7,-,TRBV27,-,TGTGCCAGCATGGGTTTAGGGGGGTCCGTCTCCTACGAGCAGTACTTC,CASMGLGGSVSYEQYF
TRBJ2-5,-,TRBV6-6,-,TGTGCCAGTAGAACCCTCGGCCAAGAGACCCAGTACTTC,CASRTLGQETQYF
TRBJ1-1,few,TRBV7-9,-,TGTGCCAGCAACATACTTGGGGGTTCGCGGACTGAAGCTTTCTTT,CASNILGGSRTEAFF
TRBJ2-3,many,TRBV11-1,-,TGTGCCAGCAGCGCAATGGGCGGTAGCACAGATACGCAGTATTTT,CASSAMGGSTDTQYF
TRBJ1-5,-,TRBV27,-,TGTGCCAGCAGTTTATCGAGGGAGGGTCAGCCCCAGCATTTT,CASSLSREGQPQHF
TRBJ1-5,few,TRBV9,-,TGTGCCAGCAGCCCAAACCCTGGTCAGAAACAGCATTTT,CASSPNPGQKQHF
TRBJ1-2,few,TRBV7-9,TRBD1,TGTGCCAGCAGCTTCCTCTTCGACAGGGGAGGCGGCTACACCTTC,CASSFLFDRGGGYTF
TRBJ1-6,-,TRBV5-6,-,TGTGCCAGCAGCTTGGTCCGGGAGTATAATTCACCCCTCCACTTT,CASSLVREYNSPLHF
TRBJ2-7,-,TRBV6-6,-,TGTGCCAGCAGTCCGGGACTCCTATCGTACGAGCAGTACTTC,CASSPGLLSYEQYF
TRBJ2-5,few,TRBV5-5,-,TGTGCCAGCAGTATCACAGATCAAGAGACCCAGTACTTC,CASSITDQETQYF
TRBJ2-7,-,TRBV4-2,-,TGTGCCAGCAGCGTACTAGCTTCGACCTACGAGCAGTACTTC,CASSVLASTYEQYF
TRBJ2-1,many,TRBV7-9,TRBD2,TGTGCCAGCAGGCCTCCACTAGCGGGGGTGCCAGGCTCCTACAATGAGCAGTTCTTC,CASRPPLAGVPGSYNEQFF
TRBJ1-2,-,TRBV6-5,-,TGTGCCAGCAGTTACACAGTCCCGGGACTGGCAAACTATGGCTACACCTTC,CASSYTVPGLANYGYTF
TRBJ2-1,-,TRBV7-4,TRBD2,TGTGCCAGCAGCCAGCGGGACGTAGAATACAATGAGCAGTTCTTC,CASSQRDVEYNEQFF
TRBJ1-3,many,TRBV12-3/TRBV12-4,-,TGTGCCAGCAGTCTGGGAGGAAACACCATATATTTT,CASSLGGNTIYF
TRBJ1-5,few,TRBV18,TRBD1,TGTGCCAGCTCACCACAGGGGGCAGGCAATCAGCCCCAGCATTTT,CASSPQGAGNQPQHF
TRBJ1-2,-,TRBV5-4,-,TGTGCCAGCAGCTCCTTGAAACGGACACACGACTATGGCTACACCTTC,CASSSLKRTHDYGYTF
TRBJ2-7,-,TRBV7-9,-,TGTGCCAGCAGTCCCAAAGGGGTTTACGAGCAGTACTTC,CASSPKGVYEQYF
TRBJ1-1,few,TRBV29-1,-,TGCAGCGTTGAAATTGAGGCTAACACTGAAGCTTTCTTT,CSVEIEANTEAFF
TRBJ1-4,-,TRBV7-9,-,TGTGCCAGCAGCTTAAGGACCACCTACATCATTGAAAAACTGTTTTTT,CASSLRTTYIIEKLFF
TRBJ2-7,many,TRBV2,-,TGTGCCAGCAGTGACCTGGGGGCCTACGAGCAGTACTTC,CASSDLGAYEQYF
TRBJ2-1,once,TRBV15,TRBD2,TGTGCCACCAGCATACCCGTCGGGCTAGCGGGGGATAGCTCCTACAATGAGCAGTTCTTC,CATSIPVGLAGDSSYNEQFF
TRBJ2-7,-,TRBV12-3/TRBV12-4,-,TGTGCCAGCAGTTTTTGGGGGGACGAGCAGTACTTC,CASSFWGDEQYF
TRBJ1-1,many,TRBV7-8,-,TGTGCCAGCAGCTTATTTGCACCGGGGGCAGACCCGAACACTGAAGCTTTCTTT,CASSLFAPGADPNTEAFF
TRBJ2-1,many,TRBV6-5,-,TGTGCCAGCAGTTACTCGAGGCAGGGGGGTGATGAGCAGTTCTTC,CASSYSRQGGDEQFF
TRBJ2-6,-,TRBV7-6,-,TGTGCCAGCAGCTTAGGCGTTTCTGGGGCCAACGTCCTGACTTTC,CASSLGVSGANVLTF
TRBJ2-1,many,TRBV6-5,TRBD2,TGTGCCAGCAGTTACTCGAGCGGGGTTCTTGAGCAGTTCTTC,CASSYSSGVLEQFF
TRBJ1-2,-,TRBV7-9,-,TGTGCCAGCAGCTTAAATGCAGCGATAAACTATGGCTACACCTTC,CASSLNAAINYGYTF
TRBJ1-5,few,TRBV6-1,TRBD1,TGTGCCAGCAGTCTGAGGGGGCTGGGACAGCCCCAGCATTTT,CASSLRGLGQPQHF
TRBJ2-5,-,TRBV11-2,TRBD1,TGTGCCAGCAGCTTAGATCCCCCAGGGACAGGGGTTAAAGAGACCCAGTACTTC,CASSLDPPGTGVKETQYF
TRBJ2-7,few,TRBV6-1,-,TGTGCCAGCAGTGAAGGAGCGGCAGCCTCCTACGAGCAGTACTTC,CASSEGAAASYEQYF
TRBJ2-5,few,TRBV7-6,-,TGTGCCAGCAGCTTAAGTACGGCCGCCGGGACCCAGTACTTC,CASSLSTAAGTQYF
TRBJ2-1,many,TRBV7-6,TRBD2,TGTGCCAGCAGCCTCAAGCGGGGGGGACGTACCTCCTACAATGAGCAGTTCTTC,CASSLKRGGRTSYNEQFF
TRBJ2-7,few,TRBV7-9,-,TGTGCCAGCAGCCCCACCGCTAACCCCGGGGCCTCGTGGGGGGAGCAGTACTTC,CASSPTANPGASWGEQYF